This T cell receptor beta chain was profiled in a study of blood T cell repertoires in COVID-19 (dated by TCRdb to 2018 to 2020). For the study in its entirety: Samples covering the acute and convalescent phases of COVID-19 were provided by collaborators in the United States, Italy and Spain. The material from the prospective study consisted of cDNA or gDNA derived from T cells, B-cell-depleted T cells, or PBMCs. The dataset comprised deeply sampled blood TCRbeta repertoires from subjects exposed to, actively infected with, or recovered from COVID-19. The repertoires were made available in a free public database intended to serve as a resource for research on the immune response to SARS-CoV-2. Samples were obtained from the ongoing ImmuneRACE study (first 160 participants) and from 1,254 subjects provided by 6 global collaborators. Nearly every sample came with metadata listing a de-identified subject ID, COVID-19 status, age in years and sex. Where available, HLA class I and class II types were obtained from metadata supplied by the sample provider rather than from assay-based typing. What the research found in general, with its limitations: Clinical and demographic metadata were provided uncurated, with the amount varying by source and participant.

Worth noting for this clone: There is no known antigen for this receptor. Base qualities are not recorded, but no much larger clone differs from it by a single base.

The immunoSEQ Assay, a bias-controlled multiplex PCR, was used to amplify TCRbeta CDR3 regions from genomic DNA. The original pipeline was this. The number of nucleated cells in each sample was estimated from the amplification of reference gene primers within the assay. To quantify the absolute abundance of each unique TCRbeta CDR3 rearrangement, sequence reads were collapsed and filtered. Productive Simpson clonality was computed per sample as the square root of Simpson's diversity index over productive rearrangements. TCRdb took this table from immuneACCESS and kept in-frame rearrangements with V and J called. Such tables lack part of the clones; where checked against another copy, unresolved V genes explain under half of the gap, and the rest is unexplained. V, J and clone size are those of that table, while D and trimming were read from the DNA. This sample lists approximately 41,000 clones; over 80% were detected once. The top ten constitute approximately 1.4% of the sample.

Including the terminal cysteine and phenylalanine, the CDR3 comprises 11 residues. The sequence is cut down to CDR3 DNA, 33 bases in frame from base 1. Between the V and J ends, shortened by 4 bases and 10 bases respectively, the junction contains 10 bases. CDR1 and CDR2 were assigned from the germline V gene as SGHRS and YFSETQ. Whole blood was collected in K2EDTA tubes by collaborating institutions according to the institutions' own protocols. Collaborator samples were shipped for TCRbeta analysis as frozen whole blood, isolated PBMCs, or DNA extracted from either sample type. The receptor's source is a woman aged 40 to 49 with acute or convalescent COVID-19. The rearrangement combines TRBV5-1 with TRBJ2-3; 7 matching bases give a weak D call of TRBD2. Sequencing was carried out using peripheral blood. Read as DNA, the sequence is TGCGCCAGCAGCAGGGAGGGGGCGCAGTATTTT. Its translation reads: CASSREGAQYF. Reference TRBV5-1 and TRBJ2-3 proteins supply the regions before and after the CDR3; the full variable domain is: KAGVTQTPRYLIKTRGQQVTLSCSPISGHRSVSWYQQTPGQGLQFLFEYFSETQRNKGNFPGRFSGRQFSNSRSEMNVSTLELGDSALYLCASSREGAQYFGPGTRLTVL.